The 24 T cell receptor beta chains given below trace back to one sample, sequenced in a study of shared clonotypes between healthy human individuals. Clones were read by immunoSEQ multiplex PCR, and TCRdb kept only the in-frame ones, dropping some. The profile shows 950,000 to 1,300,000 clones, about three quarters of them singletons. The specimen sequenced was memory CD4+ T cells sorted from blood. The subset here: CD45RA-negative fraction. The receptors derive from a young man in good health.

The chain uses TRBV7-9 and TRBJ2-3; D is unresolved. The ends were cut back, 2 bases at V and 3 bases at J, with 9 bases in the middle. Germline V gives CDR1 SEHNR, CDR2 FQNEAQ (reference sequence). CDR3 length: 14 residues. In DNA, the CDR3 is TGTGCCAGCAGCTTAAGGCAGGCGACAGATACGCAGTATTTT. It translates to CASSLRQATDTQYF.

The chain recombines TRBV27 with TRBJ1-1; no clear D. This CDR3 is built from 14 residues. Germline CDR1 MNHEY, CDR2 SMNVEV (reference sequence). Trimming took 3 bases from V and 5 from J, leaving 13 bases between them. CDR3 residues: CASSLRASKTEAFF. The CDR3 DNA sequence: TGTGCCAGCAGTTTGAGGGCGTCCAAAACTGAAGCTTTCTTT.

The chain employs TRBV15 and TRBJ2-1, with 8 bases lining up with TRBD2. J was trimmed by 0 bases and V by 8 bases; bases with no gene match: 3. CDR1 and CDR2 from the germline V gene are LNHNV and YYDKDF (reference sequence). The CDR3 totals 14 residues. CDR3 sequence: CATGLAGSYNEQFF. The CDR3 coding sequence is TGTGCCACCGGGCTAGCGGGCTCCTACAATGAGCAGTTCTTC.

This clone was observed a handful of times. The chain recombines TRBV15 with TRBJ1-1; a possible D gene is TRBD1 (5 bases). Per germline, CDR1 LNHNV and CDR2 YYDKDF (reference sequence). Trimming stripped 1 base from V and 3 bases from J, with 12 bases between. This CDR3 region has 15 residues. CDR3 DNA: TGTGCCACCAGCAGAGTCCAGGGCCCCGACACTGAAGCTTTCTTT. Amino acids: CATSRVQGPDTEAFF.

The CDR3, as DNA: TGCAGCGTTGATCGCCAGTCAGATACGCAGTATTTT. This encodes CSVDRQSDTQYF. The chain uses TRBV29-1 and TRBJ2-3; unclear D gene. CDR3 length equals 12 residues. CDR1 SQVTM and CDR2 ANQGSEA come from the germline V gene. With 3 bases removed from V and 4 bases from J, the gap between germline ends came to 8 bases.

This clone appeared once. The chain couples TRBV7-2 to TRBJ1-2, with D unresolved. The V gene's germline CDR1 is SGHTA and CDR2 FQGNSA. This CDR3 is built from 13 residues. V was shortened by 1 base and J by 4 bases, with 7 bases between the two germline ends. CDR3 nucleotides: TGTGCCAGCAGCTTAGGGGTTTCCTATGGCTACACCTTC. It is translated as CASSLGVSYGYTF. The variable domain in full, with the rest retrieved from reference TRBV7-2 and TRBJ1-2, is GAGVSQSPSNKVTEKGKDVELRCDPISGHTALYWYRQSLGQGLEFLIYFQGNSAPDKSGLPSDRFSAERTGGSVSTLTIQRTQQEDSAVYLCASSLGVSYGYTFGSGTRLTVV.

The chain combines TRBV9 with TRBJ1-2; D possibly corresponds to TRBD1 (5 bases). The V and J ends lost 5 bases and 8 bases respectively, with 13 bases between them. The CDR3 consists of 12 residues. Per germline, CDR1 SGDLS and CDR2 YYNGEE. CDR3 sequence reads: CASRDQGFGYTF. The CDR3 DNA reads TGTGCCAGCAGGGATCAGGGATTCGGCTACACCTTC.

The J gene is TRBJ2-2, the V gene TRBV19; 8 bases align to TRBD1. V shed 5 bases, J shed 5 bases, and the junction held 4 bases outside the gene matches. CDR1 is LNHDA and CDR2 is SQIVND in the germline V gene (reference sequence). The CDR3 is made up of 14 amino acids. In nucleotides, the CDR3 is TGTGCCAGTAGTCGACAGGGGCAAACCGGGGAGCTGTTTTTT. It codes for CASSRQGQTGELFF. Supplemented by reference TRBV19 and TRBJ2-2, the full variable domain reads DGGITQSPKYLFRKEGQNVTLSCEQNLNHDAMYWYRQDPGQGLRLIYYSQIVNDFQKGDIAEGYSVSREKKESFPLTVTSAQKNPTAFYLCASSRQGQTGELFFGEGSRLTVL.

This clone has at least ten counts. V usage is TRBV4-2 and J usage is TRBJ2-7, with D tentatively TRBD1 (6 bases). CDR3 length equals 14 residues. Germline CDR1 LGHNA, CDR2 YNFKEQ. Deletions cut 1 base from V and 4 bases from J, with 11 bases between. CDR3 bases: TGTGCCAGCAGCCAAGCTACAACAGGGTACGAGCAGTACTTC. The encoded protein is CASSQATTGYEQYF.

The chain uses TRBV10-2 and TRBJ1-2; 8 bases match TRBD1. CDR1 and CDR2 (germline): WSHSY, SAAADI. The CDR3 covers 15 residues. The junction had 7 bases not matched to a gene; V was cut back by 2 bases and J by 5 bases. The CDR3 nucleotides are TGCGCCAGCAGTGAGATGGCAGGGGGCTCGTATGGCTACACCTTC. Amino acids: CASSEMAGGSYGYTF.

The chain combines TRBV12-5 with TRBJ1-5, with a tentative D call TRBD1 (5 bases). This CDR3 spans 16 amino acids. Germline CDR1 and CDR2: LGHNT and FRNRAP. V was clipped by 2 bases and J by 1 base, with 12 bases between them. Written as DNA, the CDR3 is TGTGCTAGTGGTTTGAATGGGGGTAGCAGCAATCAGCCCCAGCATTTT. Translating it yields CASGLNGGSSNQPQHF. Drawing the rest from reference TRBV12-5 and TRBJ1-5, the complete variable domain is DARVTQTPRHKVTEMGQEVTMRCQPILGHNTVFWYRQTMMQGLELLAYFRNRAPLDDSGMPKDRFSAEMPDATLATLKIQPSEPRDSAVYFCASGLNGGSSNQPQHFGDGTRLSIL.

The V gene is TRBV6-5, the J gene TRBJ1-1; D ambiguous. The CDR3 is made up of 16 amino acids. Germline loops: CDR1 MNHEY, CDR2 SVGAGI. V was shortened by 2 bases and J by 3 bases, with 16 bases between the two germline ends. CDR3 sequence: CASSYHLGRMDTEAFF. CDR3 coding DNA: TGTGCCAGCAGTTACCACCTCGGCAGGATGGACACTGAAGCTTTCTTT.

CDR3 in amino acids: CASREGQGLREQYF. The CDR3 nucleotides read TGTGCCAGCAGAGAAGGTCAGGGACTGAGAGAGCAGTACTTC. The chain uses TRBV5-6 and TRBJ2-7, with D possibly TRBD2 on 6 matching bases. From germline, CDR1 is SGHDT and CDR2 YYEEEE. CDR3 length: 14 residues. The germline V and J ends were trimmed by 5 bases and 7 bases, with 19 bases remaining between them.

This chain links TRBV19 with TRBJ2-1; D remains unclear. Trimming took 5 bases from V and 6 from J, leaving 8 bases between them. Germline-derived CDR1 and CDR2 are LNHDA and SQIVND (reference sequence). This CDR3 has 12 residues. The CDR3 DNA is TGTGCCAGTAGTGACTCCCTCAATGAGCAGTTCTTC. It codes for CASSDSLNEQFF. The variable domain in full, completed from reference TRBV19 and TRBJ2-1, reads DGGITQSPKYLFRKEGQNVTLSCEQNLNHDAMYWYRQDPGQGLRLIYYSQIVNDFQKGDIAEGYSVSREKKESFPLTVTSAQKNPTAFYLCASSDSLNEQFFGPGTRLTVL.

On this clone itself: This same CDR3 is encoded by further DNA sequences in the sample. This sequence joins TRBV2 and TRBJ2-2; D gene ambiguous. The germline V gene encodes CDR1 SNHLY and CDR2 FYNNEI. V lost 5 bases to trimming and J lost 2 bases, with 6 bases between them. CDR3 size: 13 residues. The CDR3 reads CASSRGNTGELFF. The CDR3 nucleotides are TGTGCCAGCAGTCGCGGAAACACCGGGGAGCTGTTTTTT.

This clone was found once. The chain recombines TRBV30 with TRBJ2-1; D may be TRBD1 or TRBD2 (5 bases each). Germline CDR1 is GTSNPN and CDR2 is SVGIG (reference sequence). Deletions cut 4 bases from V and 1 base from J, with 11 bases between. The length of the CDR3 is 14 residues. CDR3 residues: CAWTGKGSYNEQFF. CDR3 nucleotides: TGTGCCTGGACCGGGAAGGGGTCCTACAATGAGCAGTTCTTC.

This clone was observed a few times. The chain recombines TRBV27 with TRBJ1-5; weak D call: TRBD1 (6 bases). Per germline, CDR1 MNHEY and CDR2 SMNVEV (reference sequence). With 6 bases removed from V and 3 bases from J, the gap between germline ends came to 9 bases. This CDR3 spans 13 amino acids. CDR3 amino acids: CASRDSLNQPQHF. CDR3 nucleotides: TGTGCCAGCAGGGACAGCCTCAATCAGCCCCAGCATTTT.

The V call is TRBV5-1, the J call TRBJ1-4; possibly TRBD1 for D (5 bases). Germline V CDR1 and CDR2: SGHRS, YFSETQ. V gave up 3 bases and J gave up 8 bases, with 17 bases separating them. The CDR3 length is 15 residues. The CDR3 reads CASSSLPGAGEKLFF. CDR3 bases: TGCGCCAGCAGCTCCCTTCCCGGGGCGGGAGAAAAACTGTTTTTT.

This clone was counted between two and nine times. The chain employs TRBV4-1 and TRBJ2-5, with D perhaps matching TRBD1 (5 bases). Trimming pared 6 bases from V and 4 bases from J, leaving 15 bases between. CDR3 length: 14 residues. CDR1 is MGHRA, CDR2 YSYEKL, per germline. In nucleotides, the CDR3 is TGCGCCAGCAGTATTAGGGGTTTAGGAGAGACCCAGTACTTC. It encodes CASSIRGLGETQYF.

This clone was seen many times. The chain carries TRBV28 and TRBJ2-7, with 8 positions matching TRBD1. V dropped 5 bases and J dropped 6; count of bases not matched to a gene: 3. Germline V gene sequence: CDR1 MDHEN, CDR2 SYDVKM. CDR3 size: 12 residues. CDR3 coding DNA: TGTGCCAGCAGTCTTGGACAGGGCGAGCAGTACTTC. Translation gives CASSLGQGEQYF.

The V call is TRBV6-6, the J call TRBJ1-4; possibly TRBD1 for D (6 bases). This CDR3 comprises 14 residues. Germline V gene lookup returns CDR1 MNHNY and CDR2 SVGAGI (reference sequence). Deletions cut 5 bases from V and 3 bases from J, with 10 bases between. Here the CDR3 DNA reads TGTGCCAGCAGTCCCAGGGGTTCTAATGAAAAACTGTTTTTT. This codes for CASSPRGSNEKLFF.

This clone was detected ten times or more. V and J are TRBV4-1 and TRBJ2-2; D is perhaps TRBD1 (5 bases). The V and J ends lost 7 bases and 3 bases respectively, with 12 bases between them. The CDR3 spans 14 residues. The V gene's germline CDR1 is MGHRA and CDR2 YSYEKL. CDR3 DNA: TGCGCCAGCACCAAGGGGTTTGACACCGGGGAGCTGTTTTTT. Translated, it gives CASTKGFDTGELFF.

This clone was detected once. The chain recombines TRBV5-1 with TRBJ1-1; the D gene is possibly TRBD1 (5 bases). The germline V gene has CDR1 SGHRS and CDR2 YFSETQ. This CDR3 has 14 amino acids. The V end lost 0 bases, the J end lost 2 bases, and 8 bases lay between the germline ends. CDR3 amino acids: CASSLGGDNTEAFF. In DNA, the CDR3 is TGCGCCAGCAGCTTGGGGGGCGACAACACTGAAGCTTTCTTT.

The J gene is TRBJ2-3, the V gene TRBV5-1; no reliable D call. The CDR3 extends over 15 amino acids. Trimming took off 4 bases at V and 0 bases at J, with 12 bases between the two ends. Germline V gene data show CDR1 as SGHRS and CDR2 as YFSETQ. The CDR3 is CASSESLGSTDTQYF. The DNA of the CDR3 is TGCGCCAGCAGCGAATCATTGGGGAGCACAGATACGCAGTATTTT.